The 12 T cell receptor beta chains below come from one sample, sequenced in a study of blood T cell repertoires in COVID-19 (TCRdb year 2020). The library was produced with the immunoSEQ multiplex PCR assay. Held by TCRdb, this immuneACCESS table contains in-frame sequences only and omits some clones. Under half of the omission traces to an unresolved V gene where checked; the cause of the rest is unknown. The table for this sample lists around 300,000 clones; around 90% of them were counted only once. The ten largest clones add up to less than 3% of the sample. The sequencing input was PBMCs or T cells enriched from blood (not recorded which). All receptors derive from a woman in her 50s who had recovered from COVID-19.

V is TRBV20-1 and J is TRBJ2-6; 8 nucleotides align to TRBD1. With 3 bases clipped from V and 2 bases from J, the junction kept 9 bases outside the gene matches. The CDR3 extends over 17 amino acids. CDR1 is DFQATT, CDR2 SNEGSKA, per germline (reference sequence). CDR3 DNA sequence: TGCAGTGCTAGTCTCCAGGGGGCTGGGGCTGGGGCCAACGTCCTGACTTTC. Translating gives CSASLQGAGAGANVLTF.

The sample holds one count of this clone. The chain's CDR3 is CASSSDGQGRDGYTF. As DNA, the CDR3 is TGCGCCAGCAGCTCCGACGGACAGGGTCGGGATGGCTACACCTTC. The V gene is TRBV5-1, the J gene TRBJ1-2; 8 positions match TRBD1. The germline V gene has CDR1 SGHRS and CDR2 YFSETQ. The CDR3 contains 15 residues. The V and J ends lost 3 bases and 6 bases, in that order; junction bases with no gene match: 10.

The chain employs TRBV11-1 and TRBJ2-7; 7 nucleotides line up with TRBD1. Germline values: CDR1 SGHAT, CDR2 FQDESV (reference sequence). CDR3 length: 16 residues. Unmatched junction bases numbered 13, after V lost 5 bases and J lost 3 bases. CDR3 bases: TGTGCCAGCAGCCTAGAGACAGGGAGCTTCTACTACGAGCAGTACTTC. This translates into CASSLETGSFYYEQYF.

This clone was observed a single time. The chain combines TRBV10-1 with TRBJ2-1, with a tentative D call TRBD1 (6 bases). CDR1 is WNHNN, CDR2 SYGVQD, per germline (reference sequence). CDR3 length equals 16 residues. Trimming cost V 0 bases and J 3 bases, with 12 bases left between them. The CDR3 DNA reads TGCGCCAGCAGTGAGTCTGTGGCGGACAGCTACAATGAGCAGTTCTTC. Translated, it gives CASSESVADSYNEQFF.

A single count supports this clone. This chain links TRBV4-3 with TRBJ2-3, with TRBD2 identical over 10 bases. Trimming cost V 1 base and J 4 bases; bases outside gene matches: 5. CDR3 length equals 16 residues. Germline assignment: CDR1 LGHNA and CDR2 YSLEER. CDR3 sequence (DNA): TGCGCCAGCAGCCAAGCTAGCGGGAGTTACTCAGATACGCAGTATTTT. This sequence encodes CASSQASGSYSDTQYF.

The chain employs TRBV5-4 and TRBJ2-1; D perhaps matches TRBD2 (7 bases). Germline CDR1 SGHNT, CDR2 YYREEE (reference sequence). This CDR3 has 16 amino acids. V shed 3 bases and J shed 4 bases, with 17 bases lying between them. This chain's CDR3 is CASSSLAGATYNEQFF. The CDR3 coding sequence is TGTGCCAGCAGCTCCCTGGCGGGGGCGACGTACAATGAGCAGTTCTTC. Together with reference TRBV5-4 and TRBJ2-1, the CDR3 gives the full variable domain: ETGVTQSPTHLIKTRGQQVTLRCSSQSGHNTVSWYQQALGQGPQFIFQYYREEENGRGNFPPRFSGLQFPNYSSELNVNALELDDSALYLCASSSLAGATYNEQFFGPGTRLTVL.

The chain carries TRBV15 and TRBJ1-1; no definite D call. The germline V gene encodes CDR1 LNHNV and CDR2 YYDKDF (reference sequence). The V and J ends lost 0 bases and 9 bases respectively, with 11 bases between them. The CDR3 length is 13 residues. The CDR3 DNA reads TGTGCCACCAGCAGAGAGGGAGATATGAAAGCTTTCTTT. This gives the protein CATSREGDMKAFF. Combining the CDR3 with reference TRBV15 and TRBJ1-1 gives the whole variable domain DAMVIQNPRYQVTQFGKPVTLSCSQTLNHNVMYWYQQKSSQAPKLLFHYYDKDFNNEADTPDNFQSRRPNTSFCFLDIRSPGLGDTAMYLCATSREGDMKAFFGQGTRLTVV.

The J gene is TRBJ2-1, the V gene TRBV6-5, with 10 bases that match TRBD2. Germline V gene data show CDR1 as MNHEY and CDR2 as SVGAGI. The CDR3 extends over 12 amino acids. The V gene end was trimmed by 6 bases and the J gene end by 14 bases; junction bases not matched to a gene: 7. The CDR3 DNA reads as TGTGCCAGCAGCACCTCTAGCGGGAGAAAGTTCTTC. Translating it yields CASSTSSGRKFF.

The chain has TRBV28 and TRBJ1-2; maybe TRBD1 (6 bases). V shed 4 bases and J shed 0 bases, with 12 bases lying between them. CDR3 size: 15 residues. Per germline, CDR1 MDHEN and CDR2 SYDVKM. For the CDR3, the DNA is TGTGCCAGCAGTTCCTCGACAGGCGCTAACTATGGCTACACCTTC. It specifies CASSSSTGANYGYTF.

This chain links TRBV5-1 with TRBJ2-2; TRBD1 aligns across 7 bases. This CDR3 comprises 17 residues. V shed 4 bases and J 6 bases; nucleotides not matched to a gene: 15. The germline gives CDR1 SGHRS, CDR2 YFSETQ. CDR3 in DNA: TGCGCCAGCAGCAAAGGGACAGAAAGCCTCAAGGCCGGGGAGCTGTTTTTT. Its protein product is CASSKGTESLKAGELFF.

The gene calls are TRBV7-2 and TRBJ2-7; D uncertain. Looked up from germline, CDR1 is SGHTA and CDR2 is FQGNSA. V was cut by 5 bases and J by 1 base, with 12 bases left in between. The CDR3 runs to 14 residues. This CDR3 is CASSQGPGSYEQYF. DNA of the CDR3: TGTGCCAGCAGCCAAGGCCCAGGATCCTACGAGCAGTACTTC.

The chain couples TRBV19 to TRBJ1-5, with a possible D match to TRBD1 (5 bases). V was trimmed by 6 bases and J by 5 bases, leaving 11 bases between them. Looked up from germline, CDR1 is LNHDA and CDR2 is SQIVND (reference sequence). This CDR3 has 13 amino acids. The DNA of the CDR3 is TGTGCCAGTAGGACCAGGGAGGATCAGCCCCAGCATTTT. This sequence encodes CASRTREDQPQHF. Combining the CDR3 with reference TRBV19 and TRBJ1-5 gives the whole variable domain DGGITQSPKYLFRKEGQNVTLSCEQNLNHDAMYWYRQDPGQGLRLIYYSQIVNDFQKGDIAEGYSVSREKKESFPLTVTSAQKNPTAFYLCASRTREDQPQHFGDGTRLSIL.